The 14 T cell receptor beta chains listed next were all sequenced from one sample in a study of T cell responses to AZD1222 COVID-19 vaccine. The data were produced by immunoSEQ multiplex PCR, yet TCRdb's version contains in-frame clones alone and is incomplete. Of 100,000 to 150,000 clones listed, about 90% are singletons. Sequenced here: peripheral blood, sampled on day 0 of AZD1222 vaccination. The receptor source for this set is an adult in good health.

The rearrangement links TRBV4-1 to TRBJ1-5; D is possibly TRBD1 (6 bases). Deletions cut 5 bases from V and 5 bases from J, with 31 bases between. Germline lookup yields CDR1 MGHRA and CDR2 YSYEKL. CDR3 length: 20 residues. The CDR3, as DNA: TGCGCCAGCAGCAACCGAACCCTCTTGGCCGCAACAGGGTTGGATCAGCCCCAGCATTTT. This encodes CASSNRTLLAATGLDQPQHF.

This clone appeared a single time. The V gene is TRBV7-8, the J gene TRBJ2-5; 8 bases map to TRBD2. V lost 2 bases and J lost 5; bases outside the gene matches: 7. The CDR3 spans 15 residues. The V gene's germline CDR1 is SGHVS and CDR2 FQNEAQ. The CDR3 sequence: CASSLSGGGSETQYF. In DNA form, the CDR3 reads TGTGCCAGCAGCTTATCTGGCGGGGGGAGCGAGACCCAGTACTTC.

This CDR3 is CASSIWTSGNTIYF. The CDR3, as DNA: TGTGCCAGTAGTATCTGGACCTCTGGAAACACCATATATTTT. The chain has TRBV19 and TRBJ1-3, with D unclear. The V end lost 3 bases, the J end lost 0 bases, and 6 bases lay between the germline ends. CDR1 and CDR2 from the germline V gene are LNHDA and SQIVND (reference sequence). The CDR3 covers 14 residues. The variable domain in full, with the rest retrieved from reference TRBV19 and TRBJ1-3, is DGGITQSPKYLFRKEGQNVTLSCEQNLNHDAMYWYRQDPGQGLRLIYYSQIVNDFQKGDIAEGYSVSREKKESFPLTVTSAQKNPTAFYLCASSIWTSGNTIYFGEGSWLTVV.

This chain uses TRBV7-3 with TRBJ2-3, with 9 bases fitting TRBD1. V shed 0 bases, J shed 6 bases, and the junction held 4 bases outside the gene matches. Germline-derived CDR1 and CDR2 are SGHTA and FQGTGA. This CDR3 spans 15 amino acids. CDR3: CASSLTGQGTDTQYF. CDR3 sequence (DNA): TGTGCCAGCAGCTTAACCGGACAGGGGACCGATACGCAGTATTTT.

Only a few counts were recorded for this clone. The CDR3 loop is CASSARTGVEQYF. In nucleotides, the CDR3 is TGTGCCAGCAGCGCACGGACAGGGGTCGAGCAGTACTTC. This chain uses TRBV5-5 with TRBJ2-7; 9 nucleotides align to TRBD1. This CDR3 has 13 amino acids. Trimming at V came to 4 bases and at J to 6 bases, leaving 5 bases not matched to a gene. The germline V gene encodes CDR1 SGHKS and CDR2 YYEKEE (reference sequence).

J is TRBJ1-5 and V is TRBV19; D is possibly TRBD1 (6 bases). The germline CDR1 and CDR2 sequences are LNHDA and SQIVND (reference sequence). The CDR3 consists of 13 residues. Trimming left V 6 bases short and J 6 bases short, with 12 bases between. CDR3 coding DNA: TGTGCCAGTAGGATACAGGGTACTCAGCCCCAGCATTTT. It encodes CASRIQGTQPQHF.

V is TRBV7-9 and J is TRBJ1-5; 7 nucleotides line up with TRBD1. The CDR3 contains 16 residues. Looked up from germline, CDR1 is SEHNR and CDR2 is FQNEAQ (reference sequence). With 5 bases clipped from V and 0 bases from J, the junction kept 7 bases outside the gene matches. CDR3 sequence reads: CASSTGTDNSNQPQHF. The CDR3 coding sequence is TGTGCCAGCAGCACCGGGACAGACAATAGCAATCAGCCCCAGCATTTT.

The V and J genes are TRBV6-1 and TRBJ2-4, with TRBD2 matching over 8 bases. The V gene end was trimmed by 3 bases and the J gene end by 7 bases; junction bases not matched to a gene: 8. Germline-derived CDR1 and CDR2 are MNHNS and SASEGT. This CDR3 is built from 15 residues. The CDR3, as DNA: TGTGCCAGCAGTGAGGGGACTAGGGGAAGGAACATTCAGTACTTC. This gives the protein CASSEGTRGRNIQYF.

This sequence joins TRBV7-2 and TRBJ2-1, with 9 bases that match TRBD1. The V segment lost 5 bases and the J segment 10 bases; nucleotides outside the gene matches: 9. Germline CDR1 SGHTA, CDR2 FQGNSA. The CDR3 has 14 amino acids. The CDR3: CASSAGTGPKEQFF. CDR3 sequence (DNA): TGTGCCAGCAGCGCGGGGACAGGGCCCAAGGAGCAGTTCTTC. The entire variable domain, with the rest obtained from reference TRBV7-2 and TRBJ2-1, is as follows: GAGVSQSPSNKVTEKGKDVELRCDPISGHTALYWYRQSLGQGLEFLIYFQGNSAPDKSGLPSDRFSAERTGGSVSTLTIQRTQQEDSAVYLCASSAGTGPKEQFFGPGTRLTVL.

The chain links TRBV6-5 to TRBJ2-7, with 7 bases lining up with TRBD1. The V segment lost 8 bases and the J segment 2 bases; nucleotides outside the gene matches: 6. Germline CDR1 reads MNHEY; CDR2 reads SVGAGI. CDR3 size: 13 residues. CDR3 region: CASGTGVAYEQYF. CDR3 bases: TGTGCCAGCGGAACAGGGGTGGCCTACGAGCAGTACTTC.

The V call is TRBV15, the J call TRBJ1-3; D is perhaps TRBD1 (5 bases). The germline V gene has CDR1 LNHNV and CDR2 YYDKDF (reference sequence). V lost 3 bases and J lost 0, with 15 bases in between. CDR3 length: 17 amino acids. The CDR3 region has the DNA TGTGCCACCAGCAGGCCCCGGGACGGTCTCTCTGGAAACACCATATATTTT. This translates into CATSRPRDGLSGNTIYF.

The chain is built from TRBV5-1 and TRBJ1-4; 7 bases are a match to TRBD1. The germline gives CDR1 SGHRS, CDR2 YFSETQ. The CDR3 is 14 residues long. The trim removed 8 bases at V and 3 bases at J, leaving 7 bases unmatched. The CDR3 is CASSRDRSNEKLFF. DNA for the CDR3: TGCGCCAGTTCCCGGGACAGATCTAATGAAAAACTGTTTTTT.

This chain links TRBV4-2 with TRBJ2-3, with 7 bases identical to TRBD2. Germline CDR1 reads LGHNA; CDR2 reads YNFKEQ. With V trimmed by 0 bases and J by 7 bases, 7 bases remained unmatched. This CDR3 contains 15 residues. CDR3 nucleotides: TGTGCCAGCAGCCAAGAGATGGGAGGGGTAAATACGCAGTATTTT. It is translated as CASSQEMGGVNTQYF.

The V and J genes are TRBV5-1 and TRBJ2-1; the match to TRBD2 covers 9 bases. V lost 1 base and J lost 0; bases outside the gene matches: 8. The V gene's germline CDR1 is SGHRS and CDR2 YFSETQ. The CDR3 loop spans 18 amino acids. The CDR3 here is CASSLRSGGPSSYNEQFF. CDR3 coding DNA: TGCGCCAGCAGCTTGAGGAGCGGGGGGCCCAGCTCCTACAATGAGCAGTTCTTC.